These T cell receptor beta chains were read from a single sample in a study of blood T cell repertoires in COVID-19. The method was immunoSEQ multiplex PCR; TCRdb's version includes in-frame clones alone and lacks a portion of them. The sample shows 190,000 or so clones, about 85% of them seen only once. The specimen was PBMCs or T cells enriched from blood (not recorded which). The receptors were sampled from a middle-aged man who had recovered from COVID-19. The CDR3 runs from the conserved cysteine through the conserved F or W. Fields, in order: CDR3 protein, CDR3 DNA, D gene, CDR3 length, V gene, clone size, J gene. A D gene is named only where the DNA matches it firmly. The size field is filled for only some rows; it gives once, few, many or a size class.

CASSYDWGGTEAFF	TGTGCCAGCAGTTACGACTGGGGGGGAACTGAAGCTTTCTTT	-	14	TRBV6-5	-	TRBJ1-1
CASSLGRGGNQPQHF	TGTGCCAGCAGCTTAGGGCGGGGAGGCAATCAGCCCCAGCATTTT	-	15	TRBV7-6	-	TRBJ1-5
CASSDLGLAGYEQYF	TGTGCCAGCAGCGACCTGGGACTAGCGGGCTACGAGCAGTACTTC	TRBD2	15	TRBV7-8	-	TRBJ2-7
CASKQTGSSYEQYF	TGTGCCAGTAAACAGACAGGGAGCTCCTACGAGCAGTACTTC	TRBD1	14	TRBV19	few	TRBJ2-7
CASSLARRTEAFF	TGTGCCAGCAGTTTAGCCCGGAGGACTGAAGCTTTCTTT	-	13	TRBV28	-	TRBJ1-1
CSVEEAGRGTEAFF	TGCAGCGTTGAAGAGGCTGGGAGGGGCACTGAAGCTTTCTTT	-	14	TRBV29-1	-	TRBJ1-1
CASSPRQGMDEQFF	TGTGCCAGCTCACCGCGACAGGGGATGGATGAGCAGTTCTTC	TRBD1	14	TRBV18	once	TRBJ2-1
CASSLSPSGRLTDTQYF	TGTGCCAGCAGCTTAAGCCCTAGCGGGAGGTTGACAGATACGCAGTATTTT	TRBD2	17	TRBV13	-	TRBJ2-3
CASSLRVSGELFF	TGCGCCAGCAGCCTCAGGGTGTCCGGGGAGCTGTTTTTT	-	13	TRBV4-3	-	TRBJ2-2
CASSATRASYNEQFF	TGTGCCAGCAGCGCCACCCGAGCCTCCTACAATGAGCAGTTCTTC	-	15	TRBV9	-	TRBJ2-1
CASSLYGVGGEAFF	TGTGCCAGCAGTTTATATGGTGTAGGGGGTGAGGCTTTCTTT	-	14	TRBV27	-	TRBJ1-1
CASSFSPTEAFF	TGTGCCAGCAGTTTCTCCCCCACTGAAGCTTTCTTT	-	12	TRBV12-3/TRBV12-4	few	TRBJ1-1
CASSLSGQGRIQYF	TGTGCCAGCAGCTTATCCGGACAGGGTCGCATTCAGTACTTC	TRBD1	14	TRBV7-2	-	TRBJ2-4
CASTPSGGVYEQYF	TGTGCCAGTACCCCCTCGGGAGGGGTCTACGAGCAGTACTTC	TRBD2	14	TRBV19	-	TRBJ2-7
CASSEAVGGGGEKLFF	TGTGCCAGCAGTGAAGCCGTGGGAGGGGGGGGTGAAAAACTGTTTTTT	-	16	TRBV6-1	many	TRBJ1-4
CATSRDGNQPQHF	TGCGCCACCAGCAGAGACGGTAATCAGCCCCAGCATTTT	-	13	TRBV15	-	TRBJ1-5
CASSEELAGAYEQYF	TGTGCCAGCAGTGAAGAGCTAGCGGGAGCGTACGAGCAGTACTTC	TRBD2	15	TRBV2	-	TRBJ2-7
CAWNKVGGNQPQHF	TGTGCCTGGAACAAGGTGGGAGGCAATCAGCCCCAGCATTTT	-	14	TRBV30	-	TRBJ1-5
CASSYGQGVTDTQYF	TGTGCCAGCAGCTATGGACAGGGGGTAACAGATACGCAGTATTTT	TRBD1	15	TRBV7-9	-	TRBJ2-3
CSVEDLGGTSSYNEQFF	TGCAGCGTTGAAGATCTTGGCGGGACCAGCTCCTACAATGAGCAGTTCTTC	-	17	TRBV29-1	-	TRBJ2-1
CASSSRGGWDGYTF	TGTGCCAGTAGTAGCCGAGGGGGCTGGGATGGCTACACCTTC	TRBD1	14	TRBV19	-	TRBJ1-2
CASRVSLGAEPDTQYF	TGTGCCAGCAGGGTCTCCTTAGGCGCGGAGCCTGATACGCAGTATTTT	-	16	TRBV28	once	TRBJ2-3
CASSTPSAHANTGELFF	TGCGCCAGCAGTACGCCTAGCGCTCACGCGAACACCGGGGAGCTGTTTTTT	-	17	TRBV5-1	-	TRBJ2-2
CASSRGPQETQYF	TGTGCCAGCAGTAGGGGTCCCCAAGAGACCCAGTACTTC	-	13	TRBV6-5	-	TRBJ2-5
CASSFGTAAYEQYF	TGTGCCAGCAGCTTCGGGACAGCAGCCTACGAGCAGTACTTC	TRBD1	14	TRBV11-2	-	TRBJ2-7
CASSPGQGHYGYTF	TGTGCCAGCAGTCCAGGACAGGGACACTATGGCTACACCTTC	TRBD1	14	TRBV28	once	TRBJ1-2
CSASKAGIHSGNTIYF	TGCAGTGCTAGTAAGGCGGGGATCCACTCTGGAAACACCATATATTTT	-	16	TRBV20-1	-	TRBJ1-3
CASSFGEGLGNSPLHF	TGTGCCAGCAGTTTTGGGGAGGGCCTGGGTAATTCACCCCTCCACTTT	-	16	TRBV6-5	-	TRBJ1-6
CASSQGRNGYEQYF	TGCGCCAGCAGCCAAGGCAGGAATGGCTACGAGCAGTACTTC	-	14	TRBV4-1	-	TRBJ2-7
CATSMGQSYEQYF	TGTGCCACCAGCATGGGACAGTCCTACGAGCAGTACTTC	TRBD1	13	TRBV15	-	TRBJ2-7
CASSLGQGYAYTF	TGTGCCAGCAGTTTGGGACAGGGTTATGCCTACACCTTC	TRBD1	13	TRBV27	-	TRBJ1-2
CASSPYGEGYSYEQYF	TGTGCCAGCAGTCCCTACGGGGAGGGGTACTCCTACGAGCAGTACTTC	TRBD2	16	TRBV27	-	TRBJ2-7
CASSPPAALEYEQFF	TGTGCCAGCTCACCACCGGCGGCCCTGGAATATGAGCAGTTCTTC	-	15	TRBV18	-	TRBJ2-1
CASSIAGSNTGELFF	TGTGCCAGCTCTATAGCGGGATCGAACACCGGGGAGCTGTTTTTT	TRBD2	15	TRBV27	-	TRBJ2-2
CASSLQGAGQPQHF	TGTGCCAGCAGCTTACAGGGGGCGGGTCAGCCCCAGCATTTT	TRBD1	14	TRBV5-5	-	TRBJ1-5
CASSYNRGSMNTEAFF	TGTGCCAGCAGTTATAACAGGGGGAGCATGAACACTGAAGCTTTCTTT	TRBD1	16	TRBV6-6	-	TRBJ1-1
CASSLSGQGNTGELFF	TGTGCCAGCTCACTTTCTGGACAGGGGAACACCGGGGAGCTGTTTTTT	TRBD1	16	TRBV18	-	TRBJ2-2
CASSLETGSSYEQYF	TGTGCCAGCAGCTTAGAGACAGGGAGCTCCTACGAGCAGTACTTC	TRBD1	15	TRBV7-8	once	TRBJ2-7
CASSDGLITDTQYF	TGTGCCAGCAGCGACGGACTGATCACAGATACGCAGTATTTT	-	14	TRBV2	-	TRBJ2-3
CASSPGDRGTEAFF	TGTGCCAGCAGCCCAGGAGACAGGGGAACTGAAGCTTTCTTT	TRBD1	14	TRBV9	-	TRBJ1-1
CASSVGTPYNEQFF	TGTGCCAGCAGCGTCGGGACACCCTACAATGAGCAGTTCTTC	-	14	TRBV11-1	-	TRBJ2-1
CASSFASGELFF	TGTGCCAGCAGCTTTGCGAGTGGGGAGCTGTTTTTT	-	12	TRBV5-6	-	TRBJ2-2
CASSPSRTSSNNEQFF	TGCGCCAGCAGCCCTTCCCGGACTAGCAGCAACAATGAGCAGTTCTTC	TRBD2	16	TRBV4-1	-	TRBJ2-1
CSVEEVGRVDEQYF	TGCAGCGTTGAAGAAGTGGGCAGGGTTGACGAGCAGTACTTC	-	14	TRBV29-1	-	TRBJ2-7
CASRSAGGPRVTQYF	TGCGCCAGCAGGTCAGCGGGAGGGCCTCGTGTGACGCAGTATTTT	TRBD2	15	TRBV5-1	-	TRBJ2-3
CASSILAGATDTQYF	TGTGCCAGCAGCATCCTAGCGGGGGCCACAGATACGCAGTATTTT	TRBD2	15	TRBV11-3	-	TRBJ2-3
CASSRNSKTFHGYTF	TGTGCCAGCAGCCGCAACAGTAAGACCTTCCATGGCTACACCTTC	-	15	TRBV4-2	-	TRBJ1-2
CASSKGLKQVFSGNTIYF	TGTGCCAGCAGCAAAGGTCTGAAACAGGTATTCTCTGGAAACACCATATATTTT	-	18	TRBV21-1	-	TRBJ1-3
CASSILGTTGPLQYF	TGTGCCAGTAGTATTTTGGGGACGACAGGCCCCTTACAGTACTTC	-	15	TRBV19	-	TRBJ2-7
CASSKEGDRGTYGYTF	TGTGCCAGCAGCAAAGAGGGGGACAGGGGGACGTATGGCTACACCTTC	-	16	TRBV21-1	-	TRBJ1-2
CASRSGTANSPLHF	TGTGCCAGCAGATCCGGGACAGCTAATTCACCCCTCCACTTT	TRBD1	14	TRBV28	-	TRBJ1-6
CASSSTGTFSGNTIYF	TGTGCCAGCAGCTCGACAGGGACATTCTCTGGAAACACCATATATTTT	TRBD1	16	TRBV5-5	once	TRBJ1-3
CASSQEGGAGELFF	TGTGCCAGCAGCCAAGAGGGGGGAGCCGGGGAGCTGTTTTTT	-	14	TRBV4-2	-	TRBJ2-2
CASSQDPGQAAGELFF	TGCGCCAGCAGCCAAGATCCGGGACAGGCGGCCGGGGAGCTGTTTTTT	TRBD1	16	TRBV4-1	-	TRBJ2-2
CASMPAGTVNTEAFF	TGTGCCAGCATGCCTGCCGGGACAGTGAACACTGAAGCTTTCTTT	TRBD1	15	TRBV13	-	TRBJ1-1
CASSLVGQGETQYF	TGTGCCAGCAGCTTAGTAGGACAGGGGGAGACCCAGTACTTC	TRBD1	14	TRBV7-2	-	TRBJ2-5